This T cell receptor (beta chain) was observed in a study of cytomegalovirus exposure and HLA in healthy donors. Study-level results: Under in vitro conditions, three CMV-associated chains were confirmed as specific for CMV antigens.

Note on this clone: Its antigen is still unknown.

Germline loops: CDR1 MNHNS, CDR2 SASEGT. CDR3 size: 15 residues. V was clipped by 6 bases and J by 0 bases; unmatched bases: 4. Profiling relied on immunoSEQ multiplex PCR, and the TCRdb table lists in-frame clones only, not all of them. The data contain about 160,000 clones, about 86% of them singletons. The TCR originated in a woman aged 25 to 39 in good health and CMV-seronegative. The chain carries TRBV6-1 and TRBJ1-5, with 8 nucleotides matching TRBD1. Sequencing was carried out using PBMCs. CDR3 nucleotide sequence: TGTGCCAGCAGGGACAGGGTAATTAGCAATCAGCCCCAGCATTTT. It codes for CASRDRVISNQPQHF.